This T cell receptor beta chain is from a study of cytomegalovirus exposure and HLA in healthy donors. A multiplex PCR was run with 60 Vbeta primers and 13 Jbeta primers. Clones were read by immunoSEQ multiplex PCR, and TCRdb kept only the in-frame ones, dropping some. The table records some 170,000 clones, 80% to 90% of them present only once. CDR1 is MGHDK, CDR2 SYGVNS, per germline. The V gene lost 0 bases and the J gene lost 0 bases, with 10 bases spanning the gap. The CDR3 spans 16 residues. Material for sequencing was PBMCs. This TCR was recovered from a woman between 18 and 30 years old in good health and CMV-seronegative. The chain carries TRBV25-1 and TRBJ2-3; D uncertain. The CDR3 sequence is CASSEYGRSSTDTQYF. As DNA, the CDR3 is TGTGCCAGCAGTGAATATGGCAGGTCTAGCACAGATACGCAGTATTTT.